This is a list of T cell receptor beta chains from one sample in a study of blood T cell repertoires in COVID-19. The method was immunoSEQ multiplex PCR; TCRdb's version includes in-frame clones alone and lacks a portion of them. The top ten hold about 20% of the sample, which has about 4,900 clones, roughly 89% seen once. The sample comprised peripheral blood. The receptors stem from a human donor in a cohort sampled during active COVID-19. Each CDR3 is given with its conserved first and last residue. Fields, in order: clone size, D gene, V gene, J gene, CDR3 DNA, CDR3 protein. The D gene is left open where the match is weak. Clone size is not always given. Where it is, it says once, few, many or a class for expanded clones.

>NA|TRBD1|TRBV27|TRBJ1-6
TGTGCCAGCAGGCAAACGACAGGGTCCTCACCCCTCCACTTT
CASRQTTGSSPLHF
>NA|NA|TRBV25-1|TRBJ1-5
TGTGCCAGCAGTGACACGGATCAGCCCCAGCATTTT
CASSDTDQPQHF
>NA|NA|TRBV19|TRBJ2-1
TGTGCCAGTAGTATTCTGTGGACAGATGAGGGCTCCTACAATGAGCAGTTCTTC
CASSILWTDEGSYNEQFF
>NA|NA|TRBV11-3|TRBJ2-2
TGTGCCAGCAGCTTAGGAGGGACTTCGAACACCGGGGAGCTGTTTTTT
CASSLGGTSNTGELFF
>NA|TRBD2|TRBV6-6|TRBJ2-1
TGTGCCAGCAGTTTCCGCCAGCGGGGGGGCTATGAGCAGTTCTTC
CASSFRQRGGYEQFF
>NA|TRBD2|TRBV18|TRBJ2-3
TGTGCCAGCTCCCCATGGACTAGCGTGCACGATACGCAGTATTTT
CASSPWTSVHDTQYF
>few|TRBD1|TRBV6-2/TRBV6-3|TRBJ1-2
TGTGCCAGCAGTAACCCGGGACAGGTCTATGGCTACACCTTC
CASSNPGQVYGYTF
>NA|TRBD1|TRBV7-3|TRBJ2-3
TGTGCCAGCAGCTCCCGGACAGGGCTGGACACAGATACGCAGTATTTT
CASSSRTGLDTDTQYF
>NA|NA|TRBV28|TRBJ2-7
TGTGCCAGCAGTTTTGGCCTAGCGCAGCTCAGCTCCTACGAGCAGTACTTC
CASSFGLAQLSSYEQYF
>NA|TRBD2|TRBV28|TRBJ2-1
TGTGCCAGCAGTCCAGCGGGGGTGCCCTACAATGAGCAGTTCTTC
CASSPAGVPYNEQFF
>NA|NA|TRBV4-2|TRBJ2-1
TGTGCCAGCAGCCAAGCCCTAGGGGGATCGCTAATCTACAATGAGCAGTTCTTC
CASSQALGGSLIYNEQFF
>NA|TRBD1|TRBV18|TRBJ2-7
TGTGCCAGCTCATCTCCCGGGACAGACCCTTACGAGCAGTACTTC
CASSSPGTDPYEQYF
>NA|NA|TRBV12-2|TRBJ2-7
TGTGCAAGTCGCTTAGAGGTCGAAGTAGCGGGGAGCTCCTACGAGCAGTACTTC
CASRLEVEVAGSSYEQYF
>NA|TRBD1|TRBV5-1|TRBJ1-2
TGCGCCAGCAGCTCGGGACAGGGGAAGGACTATGGCTACACCTTC
CASSSGQGKDYGYTF
>NA|TRBD1|TRBV5-1|TRBJ1-1
TGCGCCAGCAGCCCAGACAGGGGTGGGGCTTTCTTT
CASSPDRGGAFF
>NA|NA|TRBV19|TRBJ2-3
TGTGCCAGTAGTCAGGGGCTAGCAGATACGCAGTATTTT
CASSQGLADTQYF
>NA|NA|TRBV20-1|TRBJ1-2
TGCAGTGCCGGGACATCGCGCGGCTACACCTTC
CSAGTSRGYTF
>NA|TRBD1|TRBV2|TRBJ2-1
TGTGCCAGCAGGGCACAGGGGGCGCTTCGCAATGAGCAGTTCTTC
CASRAQGALRNEQFF
>NA|TRBD2|TRBV24-1|TRBJ2-1
TGTGCCACCAGTGGACCCGGGACTAGCGGGACCCCGTTAGGCAATGAGCAGTTCTTC
CATSGPGTSGTPLGNEQFF
>NA|NA|TRBV3-1/TRBV3-2|TRBJ2-3
TGTGCCAGCAGCCAAGACCGAATGGGGGGAGGTCTGACAGATACGCAGTATTTT
CASSQDRMGGGLTDTQYF
>NA|TRBD1|TRBV9|TRBJ1-1
TGTGCCAGCAGCGTCGGGGACAGGGTAGGGAACACTGAAGCTTTCTTT
CASSVGDRVGNTEAFF
>few|TRBD1|TRBV7-2|TRBJ2-2
TGTGCCAGCAGCTTAACGGGACAGGGGGAGTTTGGGCTGTTTTTT
CASSLTGQGEFGLFF
>few|NA|TRBV28|TRBJ1-1
TGTGCCAGTCTCTTGAACACTGAAGCTTTCTTT
CASLLNTEAFF
>NA|NA|TRBV6-5|TRBJ2-7
TGTGCCAGCAGCCCAGCAGGGGTCTACGAGCAGTACTTC
CASSPAGVYEQYF
>NA|NA|TRBV10-3|TRBJ2-3
TGTGCCATCCCAATCGAGCGGAGGGTCCACACAGATACGCAGTATTTT
CAIPIERRVHTDTQYF
>NA|NA|TRBV18|TRBJ1-5
TGTGCCAGCTCACAGATACAGGGTCAGCCCCAGCATTTT
CASSQIQGQPQHF
>NA|NA|TRBV30|TRBJ1-1
TGTGCCTGGAGCCACGGCGGGGCGGGGGCTGAAGCTTTCTTT
CAWSHGGAGAEAFF
>NA|NA|TRBV7-3|TRBJ2-1
TGTGCCAGTGGGGCTATGGCCAGCTCCTACAATGAGCAGTTCTTC
CASGAMASSYNEQFF